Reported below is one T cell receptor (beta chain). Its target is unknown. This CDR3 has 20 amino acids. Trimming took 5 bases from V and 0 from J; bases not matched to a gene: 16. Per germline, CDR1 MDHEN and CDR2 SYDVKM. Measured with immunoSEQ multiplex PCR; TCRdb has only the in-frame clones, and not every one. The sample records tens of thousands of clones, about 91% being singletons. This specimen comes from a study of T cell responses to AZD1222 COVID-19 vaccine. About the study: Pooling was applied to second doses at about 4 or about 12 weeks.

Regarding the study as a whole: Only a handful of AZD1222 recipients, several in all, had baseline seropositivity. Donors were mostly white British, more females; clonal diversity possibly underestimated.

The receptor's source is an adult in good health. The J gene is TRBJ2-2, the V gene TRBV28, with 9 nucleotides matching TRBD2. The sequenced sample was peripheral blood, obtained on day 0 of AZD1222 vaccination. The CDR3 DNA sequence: TGTGCCAGCAGTGCCTCTTTTGGTTGGCGGGAGGGACCGAACACCGGGGAGCTGTTTTTT. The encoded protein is CASSASFGWREGPNTGELFF.